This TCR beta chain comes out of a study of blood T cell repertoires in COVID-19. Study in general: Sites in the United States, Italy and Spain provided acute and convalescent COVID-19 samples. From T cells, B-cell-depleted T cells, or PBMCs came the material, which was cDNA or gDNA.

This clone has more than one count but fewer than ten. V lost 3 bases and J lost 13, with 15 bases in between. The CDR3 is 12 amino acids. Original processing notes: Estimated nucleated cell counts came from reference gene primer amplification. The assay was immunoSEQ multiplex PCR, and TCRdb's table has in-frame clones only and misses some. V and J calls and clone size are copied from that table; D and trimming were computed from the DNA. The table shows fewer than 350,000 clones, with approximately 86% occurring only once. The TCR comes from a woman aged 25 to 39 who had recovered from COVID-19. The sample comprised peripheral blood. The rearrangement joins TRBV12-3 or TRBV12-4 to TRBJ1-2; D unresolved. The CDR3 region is CASSFSLVAITF. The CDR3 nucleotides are TGTGCCAGCAGTTTCAGTCTGGTTGCAATCACCTTC.